A selection of T cell receptor beta chains follows, all from one sample in a study of cytomegalovirus exposure and HLA in healthy donors. Only in-frame clones appear in the TCRdb table, and some are missing; sequencing was by immunoSEQ multiplex PCR. The table lists fewer than 250,000 clones, 86% of them singletons. The sample comprised PBMCs. Receptors were obtained from a woman between 18 and 29 years old in good health and CMV-seronegative. CDR3s include the opening cysteine and the closing phenylalanine or tryptophan. A D gene is named only where the DNA matches it firmly. Size is stated for part of the rows, as once, few or many counts, or as a class when the clone is expanded.

j_call: TRBJ2-1
clone_size: -
v_call: TRBV5-1
d_call: -
cdr3_aa: CASSLVASSYNEQFF
cdr3_nt: TGCGCCAGCAGCTTGGTGGCTAGCTCCTACAATGAGCAGTTCTTC

j_call: TRBJ1-2
clone_size: few
v_call: TRBV27
d_call: TRBD1
cdr3_aa: CASSFRGQGDYGYTF
cdr3_nt: TGTGCCAGCAGTTTCCGAGGACAGGGCGACTATGGCTACACCTTC

j_call: TRBJ1-2
clone_size: -
v_call: TRBV27
d_call: TRBD1
cdr3_aa: CASSLGQGGNYGYTF
cdr3_nt: TGTGCCAGCAGTTTGGGACAGGGGGGTAACTATGGCTACACCTTC

j_call: TRBJ1-5
clone_size: -
v_call: TRBV2
d_call: TRBD1
cdr3_aa: CASSADRGNQPQHF
cdr3_nt: TGTGCCAGCAGTGCGGACAGGGGCAATCAGCCCCAGCATTTT

j_call: TRBJ1-1
clone_size: -
v_call: TRBV20-1
d_call: -
cdr3_aa: CSAAGDTEAFF
cdr3_nt: TGCAGTGCCGCAGGGGACACTGAAGCTTTCTTT

j_call: TRBJ2-1
clone_size: -
v_call: TRBV7-7
d_call: -
cdr3_aa: CASSPRSVGVDDEQFF
cdr3_nt: TGTGCCAGCAGCCCGAGGTCGGTAGGAGTCGACGATGAGCAGTTCTTC

j_call: TRBJ2-7
clone_size: -
v_call: TRBV19
d_call: TRBD1
cdr3_aa: CASSIEGQGPYEQYF
cdr3_nt: TGTGCCAGTAGTATCGAGGGACAGGGCCCCTACGAGCAGTACTTC

j_call: TRBJ2-7
clone_size: few
v_call: TRBV7-2
d_call: -
cdr3_aa: CASSSGTSYEQYF
cdr3_nt: TGTGCCAGCAGCTCCGGGACATCCTACGAGCAGTACTTC

j_call: TRBJ1-4
clone_size: -
v_call: TRBV4-1
d_call: TRBD1
cdr3_aa: CASSQLQQGAREKLFF
cdr3_nt: TGCGCCAGCAGCCAACTACAACAGGGGGCACGTGAAAAACTGTTTTTT

j_call: TRBJ1-2
clone_size: few
v_call: TRBV5-1
d_call: -
cdr3_aa: CASGGQNYGYTF
cdr3_nt: TGCGCCAGCGGAGGGCAGAACTATGGCTACACCTTC

j_call: TRBJ1-2
clone_size: -
v_call: TRBV7-8
d_call: TRBD1
cdr3_aa: CASSGGSINYGYTF
cdr3_nt: TGTGCCAGCTCAGGGGGTTCTATAAACTATGGCTACACCTTC

j_call: TRBJ1-5
clone_size: -
v_call: TRBV19
d_call: -
cdr3_aa: CASSNGLLGGGNQPQHF
cdr3_nt: TGTGCCAGTAGTAATGGACTTTTAGGTGGAGGCAATCAGCCCCAGCATTTT

j_call: TRBJ1-1
clone_size: -
v_call: TRBV9
d_call: TRBD1
cdr3_aa: CASSVQPPTTGRNTEAFF
cdr3_nt: TGTGCCAGCAGCGTACAACCCCCCACGACAGGGCGCAACACTGAAGCTTTCTTT

j_call: TRBJ1-1
clone_size: -
v_call: TRBV5-1
d_call: -
cdr3_aa: CASSGRGDTEAFF
cdr3_nt: TGCGCCAGCAGCGGCAGGGGTGACACTGAAGCTTTCTTT

j_call: TRBJ2-7
clone_size: -
v_call: TRBV4-2
d_call: TRBD2
cdr3_aa: CASRDSTSGRTDEQYF
cdr3_nt: TGTGCCAGCAGAGATTCGACTAGCGGAAGAACGGACGAGCAGTACTTC

j_call: TRBJ2-5
clone_size: -
v_call: TRBV9
d_call: -
cdr3_aa: CASSGGHGNQETQYF
cdr3_nt: TGTGCCAGCAGCGGCGGCCACGGGAACCAAGAGACCCAGTACTTC

j_call: TRBJ2-2
clone_size: -
v_call: TRBV10-1
d_call: TRBD2
cdr3_aa: CASSESASGRAGGELFF
cdr3_nt: TGCGCCAGCAGTGAGTCGGCTAGCGGGAGGGCCGGCGGGGAGCTGTTTTTT

j_call: TRBJ2-7
clone_size: -
v_call: TRBV6-1
d_call: -
cdr3_aa: CASSEMVVRYYEQYF
cdr3_nt: TGTGCCAGCAGTGAAATGGTAGTGAGATACTACGAGCAGTACTTC

j_call: TRBJ2-7
clone_size: -
v_call: TRBV7-9
d_call: -
cdr3_aa: CASSPDWGAGTTPYEQYF
cdr3_nt: TGTGCCAGCAGCCCCGATTGGGGGGCCGGGACTACCCCCTACGAGCAGTACTTC

j_call: TRBJ1-2
clone_size: -
v_call: TRBV5-6
d_call: -
cdr3_aa: CASSLNSNYGYTF
cdr3_nt: TGTGCCAGCAGCTTGAACAGCAACTATGGCTACACCTTC

j_call: TRBJ1-6
clone_size: -
v_call: TRBV30
d_call: TRBD1
cdr3_aa: CAWSGGQGGSPLHF
cdr3_nt: TGTGCCTGGAGTGGAGGACAGGGGGGTTCACCCCTCCACTTT

j_call: TRBJ1-2
clone_size: -
v_call: TRBV5-1
d_call: -
cdr3_aa: CASSPDSPYGYTF
cdr3_nt: TGCGCCAGCAGTCCCGACAGCCCCTATGGCTACACCTTC